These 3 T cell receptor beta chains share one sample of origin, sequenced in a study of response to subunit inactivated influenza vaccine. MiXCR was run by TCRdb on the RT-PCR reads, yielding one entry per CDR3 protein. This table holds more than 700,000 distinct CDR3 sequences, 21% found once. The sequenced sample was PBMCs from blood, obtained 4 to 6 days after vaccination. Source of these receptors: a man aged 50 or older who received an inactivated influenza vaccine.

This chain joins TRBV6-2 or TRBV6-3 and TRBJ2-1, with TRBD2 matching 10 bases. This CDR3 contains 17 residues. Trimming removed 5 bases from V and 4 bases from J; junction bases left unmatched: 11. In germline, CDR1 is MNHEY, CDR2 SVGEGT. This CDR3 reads CASSPYLAGGLYNEQFF. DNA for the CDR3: TGTGCCAGCAGTCCCTATTTAGCGGGGGGCCTTTACAATGAGCAGTTCTTC.

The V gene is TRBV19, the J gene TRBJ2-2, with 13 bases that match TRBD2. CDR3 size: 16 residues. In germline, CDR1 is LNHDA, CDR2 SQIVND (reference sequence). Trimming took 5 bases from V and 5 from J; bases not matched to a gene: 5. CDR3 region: CASSLGGLAGTGELFF. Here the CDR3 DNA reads TGTGCCAGTAGTTTAGGGGGACTAGCGGGAACCGGGGAGCTGTTTTTT.

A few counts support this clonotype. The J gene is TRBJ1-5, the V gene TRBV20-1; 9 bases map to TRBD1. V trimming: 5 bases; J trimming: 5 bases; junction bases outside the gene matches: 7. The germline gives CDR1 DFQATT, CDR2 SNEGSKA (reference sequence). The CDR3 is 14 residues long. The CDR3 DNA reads TGCAGTGCTGCCGGGACAGGGTACGATCAGCCCCAGCATTTT. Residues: CSAAGTGYDQPQHF.